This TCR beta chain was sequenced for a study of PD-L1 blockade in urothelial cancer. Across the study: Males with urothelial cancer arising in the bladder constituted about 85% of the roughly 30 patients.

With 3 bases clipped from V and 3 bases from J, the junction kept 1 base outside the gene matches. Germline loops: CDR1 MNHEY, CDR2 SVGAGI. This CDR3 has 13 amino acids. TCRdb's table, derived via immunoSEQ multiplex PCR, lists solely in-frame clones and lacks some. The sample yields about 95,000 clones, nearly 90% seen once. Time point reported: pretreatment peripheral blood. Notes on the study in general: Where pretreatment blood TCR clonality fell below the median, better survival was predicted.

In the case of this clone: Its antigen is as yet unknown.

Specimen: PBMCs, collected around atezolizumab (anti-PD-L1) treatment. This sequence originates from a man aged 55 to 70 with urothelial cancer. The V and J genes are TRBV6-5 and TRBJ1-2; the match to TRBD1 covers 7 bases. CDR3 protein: CASSYTGDYGYTF. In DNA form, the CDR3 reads TGTGCCAGCAGTTATACAGGGGACTATGGCTACACCTTC.